A selection of T cell receptor beta chains follows, all from one sample in a study of T cell changes during pregnancy in multiple sclerosis. The table came from immunoSEQ multiplex PCR; TCRdb's copy has only in-frame clones and leaves some out. The table includes tens of thousands of clones, 85% to 90% detected once. Source: peripheral blood, taken in the first trimester of pregnancy. The receptors were gathered from a female donor in good health, enrolled as a control in a pregnancy study. Each CDR3 is given without its conserved first and last residue. Clone size is shown for a subset of rows, as once, few, many or a class of expanded clone.

j_call v_call clone_size cdr3_aa
TRBJ2-1 TRBV7-2 - ASSLVSSGGYEQF
TRBJ1-5 TRBV5-1 - ARRFQGKCNQPQH
TRBJ1-5 TRBV6-1 - ASSEIRGGNQPQH
TRBJ1-1 TRBV29-1 - SAFTGGGTEAF
TRBJ1-1 TRBV28 - ASRFTGTANTEAF
TRBJ1-1 TRBV7-8 - ASSLVGQSNEAF
TRBJ1-1 TRBV7-2 - ASSLGPANTEAF
TRBJ2-1 TRBV19 - ASSIGGQGPTGQF
TRBJ1-3 TRBV30 - AWRTGGGNTIY
TRBJ2-3 TRBV6-1 - ASSGYHRGGGPQGDTQY
TRBJ1-1 TRBV27 - ASSSTGNTEAF
TRBJ1-2 TRBV5-1 - ASTTGQGSSYGYT
TRBJ2-5 TRBV18 - ASSPPGEGETQY
TRBJ2-1 TRBV30 - AWSVIGGGGQGNEQF
TRBJ2-3 TRBV5-4 once ASSPDTWTVTSTDTQY
TRBJ2-5 TRBV4-3 - ASSQSVGLGGETQY
TRBJ2-2 TRBV7-3 - ASSLYSGVQNTGELF
TRBJ1-6 TRBV6-5 - ASTILDRPSPLH
TRBJ2-1 TRBV27 - ASSLLAGGGNEQF
TRBJ2-3 TRBV11-3 - ASSLRTSGGASTDTQY
TRBJ1-1 TRBV2 - ASSEQGFVTEAF
TRBJ1-1 TRBV5-1 - ASSVGATEAF